The 29 T cell receptor beta chains given below trace back to one sample, sequenced in a study of CD8+ T cells in alopecia areata. In each case, RNA was isolated and then reverse transcribed into cDNA as the sequencing template. Sequencing used immunoSEQ multiplex PCR; TCRdb keeps in-frame clones, though not all of them. The sample records approximately 200,000 clones, about 60% being singletons. As for treatment: oral pan-JAK inhibitor, 5-10 mg twice daily. The source was CD4+ T cells sorted from blood, collected at week 4, from a patient treated with tofacitinib. The source is a human donor with alopecia areata.

This clone was counted between two and nine times. The V call is TRBV29-1, the J call TRBJ1-1, with D perhaps matching TRBD1 (6 bases). Per germline, CDR1 SQVTM and CDR2 ANQGSEA. V lost 7 bases and J 0 bases, leaving 9 bases between the germline ends. The CDR3 extends over 12 amino acids. CDR3 DNA sequence: TGCAGCGGTGACAGGCTGAACACTGAAGCTTTCTTT. This encodes CSGDRLNTEAFF.

CDR3 nucleotides: TGTGCCAGCAGCGCGCGAGACTATAATGAAAAACTGTTTTTT. This sequence encodes CASSARDYNEKLFF. V gene TRBV9 combines with J gene TRBJ1-4, with D unresolved. This CDR3 region has 14 residues. The V end was cut by 3 bases, the J end by 4 bases, with 10 bases between. Per germline, CDR1 SGDLS and CDR2 YYNGEE.

V is TRBV5-1 and J is TRBJ2-1; D call uncertain. The CDR3 consists of 15 residues. Looked up from germline, CDR1 is SGHRS and CDR2 is YFSETQ. Trimming removed 3 bases at V and 0 bases at J, with 10 bases between. The CDR3 sequence is CASSSTPSSYNEQFF. In DNA, the CDR3 is TGCGCCAGCAGCTCGACGCCGAGCTCCTACAATGAGCAGTTCTTC.

The V gene is TRBV19, the J gene TRBJ2-7; 8 positions agree with TRBD2. J was trimmed by 3 bases and V by 6 bases; bases with no gene match: 7. Germline lookup yields CDR1 LNHDA and CDR2 SQIVND (reference sequence). The CDR3 runs 14 residues. The CDR3 DNA reads as TGTGCCAGTAGAGAAAGCGGGAGTCTCTACGAGCAGTACTTC. It codes for CASRESGSLYEQYF.

This clone appeared a few times. This CDR3 is also generated by other DNA sequences in the sample. In DNA form, the CDR3 reads TGTGCCTGGAGCGGGAGTACTGAAGCTTTCTTT. Protein product: CAWSGSTEAFF. The chain is built from TRBV30 and TRBJ1-1; D is unresolved. Germline CDR1 GTSNPN, CDR2 SVGIG (reference sequence). Trimming shortened V by 3 bases and J by 5 bases, and 7 bases separated the two germline ends. The CDR3 is 11 amino acids.

This clone was found a few times. This sample also contains other DNA sequences that code for the same CDR3. The rearrangement uses TRBV5-1 and TRBJ2-5; TRBD1 might be the D (5 bases). The germline gives CDR1 SGHRS, CDR2 YFSETQ. The V gene lost 0 bases and the J gene lost 5 bases, with 8 bases spanning the gap. The CDR3 runs to 13 residues. The CDR3 coding sequence is TGCGCCAGCAGCTTGGAGGGGCGGGAGACCCAGTACTTC. It codes for CASSLEGRETQYF.

The rearrangement links TRBV29-1 to TRBJ1-1; 9 nucleotides agree with TRBD1. V shed 6 bases, J shed 6 bases, and the junction held 8 bases outside the gene matches. The length of the CDR3 is 13 residues. Germline CDR1 reads SQVTM; CDR2 reads ANQGSEA. CDR3 loop: CSVGDRALSEAFF. CDR3 in DNA: TGCAGCGTGGGGGACAGGGCCCTTTCTGAAGCTTTCTTT.

Notes on this clone: Since a much larger clone is just one base distant, this may be a read error. This sequence joins TRBV7-2 and TRBJ2-2; D is uncertain. V was cut by 2 bases and J by 0 bases, with 1 base left in between. This CDR3 region has 13 residues. CDR1 is SGHTA and CDR2 is FQGNSA in the germline V gene. The CDR3 region has the DNA TGTGCCAGCAGCTTATCGAACACCGGGGAGCTGTTTTTT. Its translation: CASSLSNTGELFF.

Only a few counts were recorded for this clone. V gene TRBV4-2 combines with J gene TRBJ2-5, with 9 bases matching TRBD2. This CDR3 region has 18 residues. Germline CDR1 is LGHNA and CDR2 is YNFKEQ. V shed 3 bases, J shed 0 bases, and the junction held 11 bases outside the gene matches. CDR3 in amino acids: CASSQGSLAGSYQETQYF. The CDR3 DNA follows: TGTGCCAGCAGCCAGGGAAGCCTAGCGGGATCGTACCAAGAGACCCAGTACTTC.

The table lists this clone with a few counts. The chain is built from TRBV29-1 and TRBJ1-2, with a possible D match to TRBD1 (6 bases). CDR1 and CDR2 from the germline V gene are SQVTM and ANQGSEA. This CDR3 is built from 12 residues. V was trimmed by 2 bases and J by 8 bases, leaving 12 bases between them. DNA for the CDR3: TGCAGCGTTGAAAAACAGGGACGGGGCTACACCTTC. Translating gives CSVEKQGRGYTF.

This chain uses TRBV20-1 with TRBJ2-5; D gene ambiguous. Trimming removed 6 bases at V and 5 bases at J, with 10 bases between. The CDR3 consists of 11 residues. CDR1 is DFQATT, CDR2 SNEGSKA, per germline (reference sequence). The CDR3 sequence is CSATERETQYF. Here the CDR3 DNA reads TGCAGTGCCACCGAAAGGGAGACCCAGTACTTC.

The rearrangement uses TRBV7-2 and TRBJ2-7; D call uncertain. Deletions cut 4 bases from V and 1 base from J, with 8 bases between. The CDR3 extends over 13 amino acids. Germline CDR1 reads SGHTA; CDR2 reads FQGNSA. The CDR3 DNA reads TGTGCCAGCAGCTCCCGTGCATCCTACGAGCAGTACTTC. This sequence encodes CASSSRASYEQYF.

The J gene is TRBJ2-5, the V gene TRBV29-1, with 7 bases fitting TRBD2. Germline V lookup: CDR1 SQVTM, CDR2 ANQGSEA. This CDR3 spans 15 amino acids. Trimming removed 0 bases from V and 1 base from J; junction bases left unmatched: 5. The CDR3 region is CSVEDLERGQETQYF. For the CDR3, the DNA is TGCAGCGTTGAAGATCTTGAGCGGGGCCAAGAGACCCAGTACTTC.

This chain links TRBV7-3 with TRBJ2-2; D is undetermined. This CDR3 region has 11 residues. CDR1 is SGHTA, CDR2 FQGTGA, per germline. Trimming stripped 2 bases from V and 6 bases from J, with 1 base between. The CDR3 is CASSLSGELFF. In nucleotides, the CDR3 is TGTGCCAGCAGCTTATCCGGGGAGCTGTTTTTT. The entire variable domain, with the rest obtained from reference TRBV7-3 and TRBJ2-2, is as follows: GAGVSQTPSNKVTEKGKYVELRCDPISGHTALYWYRQSLGQGPEFLIYFQGTGAADDSGLPNDRFFAVRPEGSVSTLKIQRTERGDSAVYLCASSLSGELFFGEGSRLTVL.

The chain is built from TRBV29-1 and TRBJ2-7; D remains ambiguous. Germline V gene lookup returns CDR1 SQVTM and CDR2 ANQGSEA. Trimming took 4 bases from V and 2 from J, leaving 9 bases between them. This CDR3 is 12 amino acids long. Here the CDR3 reads CSVVLGTYEQYF. The CDR3 coding sequence is TGCAGCGTTGTTTTAGGGACCTACGAGCAGTACTTC.

The V gene is TRBV30, the J gene TRBJ2-6; D gene unclear. Trimming shortened V by 1 base and J by 1 base, and 17 bases separated the two germline ends. This CDR3 comprises 18 residues. Germline V gene lookup returns CDR1 GTSNPN and CDR2 SVGIG (reference sequence). CDR3 nucleotide sequence: TGTGCCTGGAGTGGAACTCGACTTCGTCTTTCTGGGGCCAACGTCCTGACTTTC. It encodes CAWSGTRLRLSGANVLTF.

V usage is TRBV30 and J usage is TRBJ1-5; 7 nucleotides agree with TRBD1. CDR1 GTSNPN and CDR2 SVGIG come from the germline V gene (reference sequence). With V trimmed by 1 base and J by 3 bases, 3 bases remained unmatched. CDR3 length: 14 residues. The CDR3 protein is CAWSAGQLNQPQHF. The CDR3 DNA reads TGTGCCTGGAGTGCGGGACAGCTCAATCAGCCCCAGCATTTT.

This sequence joins TRBV30 and TRBJ1-1; a weak D match, TRBD1 (5 bases). Germline V lookup: CDR1 GTSNPN, CDR2 SVGIG (reference sequence). This CDR3 has 15 amino acids. V was cut by 2 bases and J by 1 base, with 14 bases left in between. CDR3 DNA sequence: TGTGCCTGGAGTATTATGGGACGGGAGAACACTGAAGCTTTCTTT. This translates into CAWSIMGRENTEAFF.

Only a few counts were recorded for this clone. The rearrangement links TRBV2 to TRBJ2-7; D uncertain. Trimming left V 6 bases short and J 2 bases short, with 17 bases between. CDR1 and CDR2 from the germline V gene are SNHLY and FYNNEI. This CDR3 comprises 15 residues. The CDR3 loop is CASSADQPAAYEQYF. In DNA, the CDR3 is TGTGCCAGCAGCGCAGACCAGCCTGCGGCCTACGAGCAGTACTTC.

With respect to this clone: The same CDR3 arises from other DNA sequences in this sample as well. The rearrangement uses TRBV29-1 and TRBJ2-3, with TRBD1 identical over 12 bases. Looked up from germline, CDR1 is SQVTM and CDR2 is ANQGSEA. CDR3 length equals 13 residues. V was clipped by 4 bases and J by 4 bases; unmatched bases: 0. The CDR3 nucleotides are TGCAGCGTTGGGGACAGGGGGCCAGATACGCAGTATTTT. Translating it yields CSVGDRGPDTQYF.

The chain carries TRBV19 and TRBJ1-2; no clear D. The CDR3 totals 14 residues. Trimming stripped 4 bases from V and 4 bases from J, with 13 bases between. Looked up from germline, CDR1 is LNHDA and CDR2 is SQIVND (reference sequence). This CDR3 reads CASSNGAPLYGYTF. CDR3 nucleotide sequence: TGTGCCAGTAGTAATGGAGCTCCCCTCTATGGCTACACCTTC.

A note on this clone: Other nucleotide sequences from this sample produce the same CDR3. The V and J genes are TRBV5-1 and TRBJ2-7; 14 bases are a match to TRBD2. Looked up from germline, CDR1 is SGHRS and CDR2 is YFSETQ. The CDR3 runs to 15 residues. The junction had 2 bases not matched to a gene; V was cut back by 4 bases and J by 2 bases. Here the CDR3 DNA reads TGCGCCAGCAGCGGACTAGCGGGAGGACCCTACGAGCAGTACTTC. It codes for CASSGLAGGPYEQYF.

The chain combines TRBV9 with TRBJ2-5, with 9 bases aligning to TRBD1. V shed 4 bases, J shed 3 bases, and the junction held 7 bases outside the gene matches. Germline V gene data show CDR1 as SGDLS and CDR2 as YYNGEE. This CDR3 region has 15 residues. The CDR3 loop reads CASSLPGTGKETQYF. CDR3 in DNA: TGTGCCAGCAGCTTACCTGGGACAGGGAAAGAGACCCAGTACTTC.

At least ten counts were recorded for this clone. V and J are TRBV11-2 and TRBJ2-1; D possibly corresponds to TRBD1 (6 bases). The V gene lost 4 bases and the J gene lost 7 bases, with 11 bases spanning the gap. From germline, CDR1 is SGHAT and CDR2 FQNNGV. There are 13 residues in the CDR3. The CDR3 DNA sequence: TGTGCCAGCAGCTCAAATACAGGGAATGAGCAGTTCTTC. Its protein product is CASSSNTGNEQFF.

This clone was found a few times. The J gene is TRBJ2-1, the V gene TRBV5-1; 12 nucleotides agree with TRBD2. Germline CDR1 is SGHRS and CDR2 is YFSETQ. The CDR3 runs to 15 residues. V lost 1 base to trimming and J lost 12 bases; unmatched junction nucleotides: 8. CDR3 coding DNA: TGCGCCAGCAGCTTGATACTAGCGGGAGGAAGAGGGCAGTTCTTC. Translated: CASSLILAGGRGQFF.

The CDR3 DNA is TGTGCCAGCAGCCTCTCCTTGCATGAGCAGTTCTTC. This sequence encodes CASSLSLHEQFF. V gene TRBV14 combines with J gene TRBJ2-1, with D uncertain. The CDR3 is 12 amino acids. V dropped 4 bases and J dropped 8 bases, with 9 bases sitting between them. Germline-derived CDR1 and CDR2 are SGHDN and FVKESK.

The chain employs TRBV30 and TRBJ1-1; D is uncertain. This CDR3 is 12 amino acids long. The V gene lost 1 base and the J gene lost 4 bases, with 7 bases spanning the gap. The germline gives CDR1 GTSNPN, CDR2 SVGIG (reference sequence). The CDR3 spells CAWSGSSTEAFF. Here the CDR3 DNA reads TGTGCCTGGAGTGGATCCTCCACTGAAGCTTTCTTT.

This rearrangement joins TRBV7-8 to TRBJ2-1; D unresolved. V was pared by 1 base and J by 5 bases, with 9 bases between. The CDR3 is made up of 14 amino acids. The germline V gene has CDR1 SGHVS and CDR2 FQNEAQ. The chain's CDR3 is CASSLGQSDNEQFF. CDR3 sequence (DNA): TGTGCCAGCAGCTTAGGGCAATCCGACAATGAGCAGTTCTTC.

This clone showed up just once. V and J are TRBV28 and TRBJ1-2, with D hard to call. Germline CDR1 MDHEN, CDR2 SYDVKM. The CDR3 totals 14 residues. V lost 3 bases to trimming and J lost 3 bases, with 11 bases between them. CDR3 in amino acids: CASSLRTGHYGYTF. In nucleotides, the CDR3 is TGTGCCAGCAGTTTGCGGACGGGCCACTATGGCTACACCTTC.